What follows are 10 T cell receptor beta chains derived from one specimen sequenced in a study of T-cell reconstitution after alpha-beta-depleted transplantation in children. A TCRbeta library incorporating unique molecular identifiers was prepared. From the PCR reads, TCRdb called clonotypes with MiXCR, one entry per CDR3 protein. Of a few hundred thousand distinct CDR3 sequences in the sample, 11% were seen once. The source material was peripheral blood, sampled 180 days after TCRalphabeta/CD19-depleted stem cell transplant. Every receptor here comes from a male patient aged 2 to 10 who had a stem cell transplant for chronic granulomatous disease, so the T cells may come from the graft donor.

This clonotype was observed at least ten times. The gene calls are TRBV12-3 or TRBV12-4 and TRBJ2-5; 7 bases align to TRBD1. Trimming took 5 bases from V and 4 from J; bases not matched to a gene: 13. The CDR3 covers 16 residues. The CDR3 loop reads CASSPGTAKGAETQYF. In DNA form, the CDR3 reads TGTGCCAGCAGTCCGGGGACAGCCAAAGGGGCAGAGACCCAGTACTTC.

This clonotype was picked up many times. The chain employs TRBV7-2 and TRBJ2-3; a weak D match, TRBD1 (5 bases). This CDR3 contains 16 residues. V lost 5 bases, J lost 0 bases, and 15 bases lay in between. Per the germline V gene, CDR1 is SGHTA and CDR2 is FQGNSA. The CDR3: CASSPFSGKSTDTQYF. CDR3 sequence (DNA): TGTGCCAGCAGCCCCTTTTCAGGGAAGAGCACAGATACGCAGTATTTT.

This clonotype turned up a few times. The V gene is TRBV5-4, the J gene TRBJ2-3; TRBD2 matches at 10 bases. The germline V gene encodes CDR1 SGHNT and CDR2 YYREEE (reference sequence). The trim removed 4 bases at V and 0 bases at J, leaving 8 bases unmatched. This CDR3 has 17 residues. The CDR3 here is CASSPFSGRISTDTQYF. In DNA, the CDR3 is TGTGCCAGCAGCCCCTTTAGCGGGAGGATAAGCACAGATACGCAGTATTTT.

There are many counts of this clonotype. The gene calls are TRBV11-2 and TRBJ2-7; no definite D call. The CDR3 consists of 13 residues. The germline gives CDR1 SGHAT, CDR2 FQNNGV. V was shortened by 2 bases and J by 6 bases, with 11 bases between the two germline ends. The CDR3, as DNA: TGTGCCAGCAGCTTAATCCTGGGTAGCGAGCAGTACTTC. It yields the protein CASSLILGSEQYF.

The table lists this clonotype with many counts. This sequence joins TRBV12-3 or TRBV12-4 and TRBJ2-3; no clear D gene. V shed 1 base and J shed 0 bases, with 8 bases lying between them. The CDR3 is 15 residues long. The CDR3 loop reads CASSLGAPSTDTQYF. As DNA, the CDR3 is TGTGCCAGCAGTTTAGGGGCGCCGAGCACAGATACGCAGTATTTT.

Many counts were recorded for this clonotype. The rearrangement uses TRBV11-2 and TRBJ2-7; no clear D gene. Germline CDR1 and CDR2: SGHAT and FQNNGV. Trimming removed 5 bases at V and 2 bases at J, with 16 bases between. The CDR3 runs to 15 residues. CDR3 sequence (DNA): TGTGCCAGCAGCATAGTCGGCAAGCGTGCCTACGAGCAGTACTTC. The encoded protein is CASSIVGKRAYEQYF. Filled out from reference TRBV11-2 and TRBJ2-7, the complete variable domain reads EAGVAQSPRYKIIEKRQSVAFWCNPISGHATLYWYQQILGQGPKLLIQFQNNGVVDDSQLPKDRFSAERLKGVDSTLKIQPAKLEDSAVYLCASSIVGKRAYEQYFGPGTRLTVT.

This clonotype has a count of ten or more. V and J are TRBV11-1 and TRBJ2-7, with a possible D match to TRBD2 (6 bases). Trimming removed 6 bases at V and 3 bases at J, with 33 bases between. The CDR3 is made up of 20 amino acids. Germline V gives CDR1 SGHAT, CDR2 FQDESV (reference sequence). The CDR3 region has the DNA TGTGCCAGCAGTACCTCGGCCTCCGGGACGTTGACTAGGTCGGGCTACGAGCAGTACTTC. Protein sequence: CASSTSASGTLTRSGYEQYF.

This clonotype was counted at least ten times. The chain carries TRBV9 and TRBJ2-3; 10 positions match TRBD2. CDR1 and CDR2 from the germline V gene are SGDLS and YYNGEE. Trimming at V came to 4 bases and at J to 4 bases, leaving 12 bases not matched to a gene. The CDR3 is made up of 17 amino acids. The CDR3 here is CASSPGPSSGSADTQYF. The CDR3 bases are TGTGCCAGCAGCCCGGGCCCCTCTAGCGGGAGCGCAGATACGCAGTATTTT. Combining the CDR3 with reference TRBV9 and TRBJ2-3 gives the whole variable domain DSGVTQTPKHLITATGQRVTLRCSPRSGDLSVYWYQQSLDQGLQFLIQYYNGEERAKGNILERFSAQQFPDLHSELNLSSLELGDSALYFCASSPGPSSGSADTQYFGPGTRLTVL.

Regarding this clonotype: At one end, the junction sequence differs from germline, possibly due to a read error. The CDR3 here is CTSSFEPLGVYF. In nucleotides, the CDR3 is TGTACCAGCAGTTTCGAGCCCCTCGGGGTATATTTT. J is TRBJ1-3 and V is TRBV12-3 or TRBV12-4; D call uncertain. CDR3 length equals 12 residues.

This clonotype was seen only a few times. This rearrangement joins TRBV5-4 to TRBJ2-3, with a weak D call TRBD2 (5 bases). Germline assignment: CDR1 SGHNT and CDR2 YYREEE (reference sequence). The CDR3 covers 12 residues. Trimming removed 9 bases from V and 1 base from J, with 9 bases in between. The CDR3 nucleotides are TGTGCCATCGAAGCGGGCACAGATACGCAGTATTTT. This gives the protein CAIEAGTDTQYF.